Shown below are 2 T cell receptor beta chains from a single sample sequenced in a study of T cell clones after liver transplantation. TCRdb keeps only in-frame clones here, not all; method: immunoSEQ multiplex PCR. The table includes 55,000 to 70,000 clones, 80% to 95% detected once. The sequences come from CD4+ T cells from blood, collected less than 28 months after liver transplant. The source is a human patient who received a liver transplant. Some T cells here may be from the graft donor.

The CDR3 region is CASRQNTGGAGEKLFF. CDR3 coding DNA: TGTGCCAGCAGGCAGAACACAGGGGGCGCGGGTGAAAAACTGTTTTTT. This chain links TRBV28 with TRBJ1-4; TRBD1 matches at 9 bases. CDR3 length: 16 amino acids. CDR1 is MDHEN, CDR2 SYDVKM, per germline. The V gene end was trimmed by 6 bases and the J gene end by 7 bases; junction bases not matched to a gene: 12.

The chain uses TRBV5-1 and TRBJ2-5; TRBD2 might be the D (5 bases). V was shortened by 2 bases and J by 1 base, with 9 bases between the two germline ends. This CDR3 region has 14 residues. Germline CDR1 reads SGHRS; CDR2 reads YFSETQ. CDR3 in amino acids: CASSLGGLQETQYF. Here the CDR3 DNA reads TGCGCCAGCAGCTTAGGCGGACTCCAAGAGACCCAGTACTTC.